This is a list of T cell receptor beta chains from one sample in a study of human T cells and chemical hapten exposure. TCRdb ran MiXCR on the RACE reads and lists one entry per CDR3 protein. The profile shows under 300,000 distinct CDR3 sequences, 7.5% to 10% of them singletons. The material was whole blood, obtained in connection with sensitization to the hapten diphenylcyclopropenone (DPC). The receptors shown here come from a woman aged 40 to 50 with alopecia areata. Some clones in this sample may be carry-over from other donors' samples. Each CDR3 is given with its conserved first and last residue. Each record gives: V gene, clone size, D gene, J gene, CDR3 DNA, CDR3 protein. D genes are given only for firm matches. Some rows mark clone size as missing; the rest say once, few, many or name a class of expanded clone.

>TRBV10-3|.|TRBD1|TRBJ2-7
TGTGCCATCAGGGGACAGGCGTCCTACGAGCAGTACTTC
CAIRGQASYEQYF
>TRBV6-2/TRBV6-3|few|.|TRBJ2-3
TGTGCCAGCAGTAGAGGTCTCGGGACTAGCACAGATACGCAGTATTTT
CASSRGLGTSTDTQYF
>TRBV11-1|many|.|TRBJ1-1
TGTGCCAGCAGCTTATGGGAGAACACTGAAGCTTTCTTT
CASSLWENTEAFF
>TRBV12-3/TRBV12-4|once|TRBD2|TRBJ2-1
TGTGCCAGCAGTTTAGCCCTGGGACTAGTAGAGCAGTCCTTC
CASSLALGLVEQSF
>TRBV7-9|few|TRBD1|TRBJ1-1
TGTGCCAGCAGCTTTTTGGAGGGGGCTAGCACTGAAGCTTTCTTT
CASSFLEGASTEAFF
>TRBV20-1|few|.|TRBJ2-7
TGCAGTGCTAGAGTGCCAGGTACCTACGAGCAGTACTTC
CSARVPGTYEQYF
>TRBV28|few|.|TRBJ1-5
TGTGCCCTCAGTGAATCGGCCGTACGTAGCAATCAGCCCCAGCATTTT
CALSESAVRSNQPQHF
>TRBV27|.|.|TRBJ2-7
TGTGCCAGCGACTGCGGCGGGGCGACCTACGAGCAGTACTTC
CASDCGGATYEQYF
>TRBV6-2/TRBV6-3|.|.|TRBJ2-5
TGTGCCAGCAGTAGGCCGGAGATAACCCAGTACTTC
CASSRPEITQYF
>TRBV7-2|many|.|TRBJ2-1
TGTGCCAGCAGCTCAACGGGACGGACCGACAATGAGCAGTTCTTC
CASSSTGRTDNEQFF
>TRBV12-3/TRBV12-4|few|TRBD1|TRBJ1-1
TGTGCCAGCAGTTTGACAGGGGGCGAGACTGAAGCTTTCTTT
CASSLTGGETEAFF
>TRBV6-2/TRBV6-3|many|.|TRBJ2-6
TGTGCCAGCACCGGAGAGCAGGGGCGGGATGGGGCCAACGTCCTGACTTTC
CASTGEQGRDGANVLTF
>TRBV27|few|.|TRBJ1-5
TGTGCCAGCAGTTTATCGTCTTCTAGCGTGACCCAGCATTTT
CASSLSSSSVTQHF
>TRBV29-1|.|TRBD2|TRBJ2-7
TGCAGCGTTGTTTGGGGGGGATGGGAGCAGTACTTC
CSVVWGGWEQYF
>TRBV29-1|few|TRBD1|TRBJ1-4
TGCAGCGTGCCAGGGGGAGCTAATGAAAAACTGTTTTTT
CSVPGGANEKLFF
>TRBV29-1|.|TRBD2|TRBJ2-7
TGCAGCGTTAGCGGGGTCGAGAGCGCCTACGAGCAGTACTTC
CSVSGVESAYEQYF
>TRBV28|few|.|TRBJ2-3
TGTGCCAGCACCAGCCCTGGAGGCCAGCAGCGGCTCGAGGGCACGCAGTATTTT
CASTSPGGQQRLEGTQYF